The rows below give T cell receptor beta chains drawn from one sample of a study of human versus mouse CDR3 diversity and MHC coevolution. Using immunoSEQ multiplex PCR, the repertoire was profiled, and TCRdb retains in-frame clones only, with some absent. The sample has just under 60,000 clones; 94% are singletons. The sequenced material came from naive CD4+ T cells from blood. The receptors derive from a person in their sixties in good health. CDR3s include the opening cysteine and the closing phenylalanine or tryptophan. The order of the fields is J gene, V gene, clone size, D gene, CDR3 DNA, CDR3 protein. A D gene is named only where the DNA matches it firmly. Rows may omit the clone size; those that give it use once, few, many or a size class.

TRBJ2-7 TRBV9 once - TGTGCCAGCAGCGTGGAAGGGGGGGACCCCTCACGTGCTGCCTACGAGCAGTACTTC CASSVEGGDPSRAAYEQYF
TRBJ2-3 TRBV5-6 - TRBD2 TGTGCCAGCAGCGCCCTAGCGGGAGGGCCAAATACGCAGTATTTT CASSALAGGPNTQYF
TRBJ2-2 TRBV7-7 few - TGTGCCAGCAGCTTAGAAGAGGGAGCGGACCTCCGTGGGGCCGGGGAGCTGTTTTTT CASSLEEGADLRGAGELFF
TRBJ1-2 TRBV5-4 - TRBD1 TGTGCCAGCAGCTTGGGGTGGGACAGTAACTATGGCTACACCTTC CASSLGWDSNYGYTF
TRBJ2-3 TRBV6-4 - - TGTGCCAGCAGTGACGGGAGCCCAAGCACAGATACGCAGTATTTT CASSDGSPSTDTQYF
TRBJ2-1 TRBV7-3 - TRBD2 TGTGCCAGCAGCCTGGGGCTAGCGGTCGATGAGCAGTTCTTC CASSLGLAVDEQFF
TRBJ1-2 TRBV5-6 - - TGTGCCAGGCTCAGAGACTCCCCGTATGGCTACACCTTC CARLRDSPYGYTF
TRBJ2-1 TRBV10-3 - TRBD2 TGTGCCATCAGTGAGTTAACCAGCGGGAATTACAATGAGCAGTTCTTC CAISELTSGNYNEQFF
TRBJ2-7 TRBV11-2 - TRBD2 TGTGCCAGCAGCTTTACTAGCGGGAGAATATACGAGCAGTACTTC CASSFTSGRIYEQYF
TRBJ1-1 TRBV12-2 - - TGTGCAAGTCGCTTAGCCCCACAGGGGGGGGTGAACACTGAAGCTTTCTTT CASRLAPQGGVNTEAFF
TRBJ2-3 TRBV5-1 - TRBD2 TGCGCCAGCTTCCAACCGGGAGGTGGGGAAAATACGCAGTATTTT CASFQPGGGENTQYF
TRBJ1-2 TRBV6-6 - - TGTGCCAGCAGTTACTCCAGGGACTATGGCTACACCTTC CASSYSRDYGYTF
TRBJ2-7 TRBV29-1 - - TGCAGCGTCCCGGCGAGGAGCTCCTACGAGCAGTACTTC CSVPARSSYEQYF
TRBJ2-3 TRBV29-1 - TRBD2 TGCAGCTTCGAGCGGCTAGCGGGGAGCACAGATACGCAGTATTTT CSFERLAGSTDTQYF
TRBJ2-2 TRBV30 - TRBD2 TGTGCCTGGAGCAGGCTAGCGGGAGGAGGGACCGGGGAGCTGTTTTTT CAWSRLAGGGTGELFF
TRBJ2-1 TRBV2 - - TGTGCCAGCAGCGTAACAGGGACTACATACAATGAGCAGTTCTTC CASSVTGTTYNEQFF
TRBJ1-1 TRBV5-1 - - TGCGCCACCAGGGAGGGTCCGGGTACTGAAGCTTTCTTT CATREGPGTEAFF
TRBJ1-2 TRBV5-4 - TRBD1 TGTGCCAGCAGCTTGGATCGACCGGGACAGGGGGCGCCTGGCTACACCTTC CASSLDRPGQGAPGYTF
TRBJ2-2 TRBV19 - TRBD1 TGTGCCACCCGGACAGGGGGGACGAACACCGGGGAGCTGTTTTTT CATRTGGTNTGELFF
TRBJ2-3 TRBV7-2 - TRBD2 TGTGCCAGCAGCTTGACTAGCGGGAGCTCAGATACGCAGTATTTT CASSLTSGSSDTQYF
TRBJ2-2 TRBV12-5 - - TGTGCTAGTGGTTCCTCTCCCGGGCAGGGGACCGGGGAGCTGTTTTTT CASGSSPGQGTGELFF
TRBJ1-5 TRBV12-5 - - TGTGCTAGTGGTTTGGCGCCCCTAGGGCCCCAGCATTTT CASGLAPLGPQHF
TRBJ2-2 TRBV5-1 - - TGCGCCAGCAGCTTGGCCGTATCCGCCAGTGGCGGGGAGCTGTTTTTT CASSLAVSASGGELFF
TRBJ1-3 TRBV5-1 few - TGCGCCAGCAGCTTTGAGGGATCTGGAAACACCATATATTTT CASSFEGSGNTIYF
TRBJ2-7 TRBV5-4 - - TGTGCCAGCAGCTCCGCCTACGAGCAGTACTTC CASSSAYEQYF
TRBJ2-3 TRBV5-1 - - TGCGCCAGCAGCTTGGAGGGCACAGGGCGTTCCGATACGCAGTATTTT CASSLEGTGRSDTQYF
TRBJ1-2 TRBV7-2 once - TGTGCCAGCAGCTTAGCGGCGGATATCTCTAACTATGGCTACACCTTC CASSLAADISNYGYTF
TRBJ2-7 TRBV9 - TRBD1 TGTGCCAGCAGCGTCCGACAGGGGCCCTACGAGCAGTACTTC CASSVRQGPYEQYF
TRBJ1-6 TRBV30 - TRBD1 TGTGCCTGGAGTACAGGGGGTAATTCACCCCTCCACTTT CAWSTGGNSPLHF
TRBJ2-2 TRBV5-8 - - TGTGCCAGCAGCAACGGGAGAAACACCGGGGAGCTGTTTTTT CASSNGRNTGELFF
TRBJ2-7 TRBV30 - TRBD2 TGTGCCTGGGTGATACTAGCGAACTCCTACGAGCAGTACTTC CAWVILANSYEQYF
TRBJ1-1 TRBV5-1 - TRBD1 TGCGCCAGCAGCTTGGGGACAGGGCACACTGAAGCTTTCTTT CASSLGTGHTEAFF